This T cell receptor (beta chain) was identified in a study of cytomegalovirus exposure and HLA in healthy donors. About the research overall: Findings of an earlier analysis included some 120 million unique TCR beta sequences from 180 million or so T cells. General study results and limits: Near-uniform donor sequencing depth was presumed by presence/absence analyses.

Researchers ran the PCR with 60 Vbeta and 13 Jbeta primers. Repertoires were generated with immunoSEQ multiplex PCR, while TCRdb's copy carries only in-frame clones and drops some. The data contain roughly 180,000 clones, 70% to 90% of them singletons. The CDR3 is 15 residues long. V was pared by 0 bases and J by 0 bases, with 9 bases between. Germline V gives CDR1 GTSNPN, CDR2 SVGIG (reference sequence). Of note for this clone: The target antigen is unknown.

This TCR was recovered from a man aged 18 to 29 in good health and CMV-seropositive. This sequence joins TRBV30 and TRBJ1-3, with D hard to call. Specimen: PBMCs. The CDR3: CAWSVGRSSGNTIYF. Written as DNA, the CDR3 is TGTGCCTGGAGTGTAGGCCGGAGCTCTGGAAACACCATATATTTT. The full variable domain, its missing parts supplied by reference TRBV30 and TRBJ1-3, is SQTIHQWPATLVQPVGSPLSLECTVEGTSNPNLYWYRQAAGRGLQLLFYSVGIGQISSEVPQNLSASRPQDRQFILSSKKLLLSDSGFYLCAWSVGRSSGNTIYFGEGSWLTVV.